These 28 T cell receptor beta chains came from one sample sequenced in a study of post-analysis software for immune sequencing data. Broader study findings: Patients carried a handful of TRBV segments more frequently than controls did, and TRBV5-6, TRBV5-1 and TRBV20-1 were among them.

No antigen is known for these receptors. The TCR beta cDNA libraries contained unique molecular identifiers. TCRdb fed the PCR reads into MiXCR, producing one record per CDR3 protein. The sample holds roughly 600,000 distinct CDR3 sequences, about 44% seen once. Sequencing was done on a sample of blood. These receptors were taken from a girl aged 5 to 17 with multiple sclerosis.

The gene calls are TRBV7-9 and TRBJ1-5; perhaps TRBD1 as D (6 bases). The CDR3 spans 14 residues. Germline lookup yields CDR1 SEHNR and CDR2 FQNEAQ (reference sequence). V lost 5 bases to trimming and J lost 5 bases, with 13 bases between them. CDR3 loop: CASSPGTYDQPQHF. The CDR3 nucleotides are TGTGCCAGCAGCCCTGGGACATACGATCAGCCCCAGCATTTT.

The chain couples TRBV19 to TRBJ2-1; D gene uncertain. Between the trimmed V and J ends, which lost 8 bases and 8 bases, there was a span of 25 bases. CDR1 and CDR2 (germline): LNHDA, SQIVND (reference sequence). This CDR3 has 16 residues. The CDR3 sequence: CASPCLTLDRCDEQFF. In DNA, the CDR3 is TGTGCCAGTCCATGCTTGACGCTAGATCGCTGCGATGAGCAGTTCTTC.

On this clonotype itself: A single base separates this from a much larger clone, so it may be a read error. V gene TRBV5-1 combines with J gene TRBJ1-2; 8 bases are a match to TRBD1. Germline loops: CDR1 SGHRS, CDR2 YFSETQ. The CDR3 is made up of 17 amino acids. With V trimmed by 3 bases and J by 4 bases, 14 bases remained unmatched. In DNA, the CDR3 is TGCGCCAGCAGCTCAAAATGGACAGGGAAGAAGAGCTATGGCTACACCTTC. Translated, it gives CASSSKWTGKKSYGYTF.

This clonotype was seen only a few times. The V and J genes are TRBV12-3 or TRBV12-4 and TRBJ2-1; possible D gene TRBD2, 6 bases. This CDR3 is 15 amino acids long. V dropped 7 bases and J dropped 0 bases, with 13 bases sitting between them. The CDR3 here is CASTLVGGSYNEQFF. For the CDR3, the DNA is TGTGCCAGCACCCTGGTCGGGGGCTCCTACAATGAGCAGTTCTTC.

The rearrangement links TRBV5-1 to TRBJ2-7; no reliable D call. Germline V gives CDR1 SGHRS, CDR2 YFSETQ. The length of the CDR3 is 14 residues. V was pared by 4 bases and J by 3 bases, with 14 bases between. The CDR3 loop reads CASSPTGPGYEQYF. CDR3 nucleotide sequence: TGCGCCAGCAGCCCCACGGGTCCCGGCTACGAGCAGTACTTC.

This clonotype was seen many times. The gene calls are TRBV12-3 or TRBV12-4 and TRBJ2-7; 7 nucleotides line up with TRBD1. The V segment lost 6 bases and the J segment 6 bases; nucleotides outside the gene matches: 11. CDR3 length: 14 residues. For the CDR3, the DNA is TGTGCCAGCAGCCCGACAGGGTTTACTGGCGAGCAGTACTTC. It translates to CASSPTGFTGEQYF.

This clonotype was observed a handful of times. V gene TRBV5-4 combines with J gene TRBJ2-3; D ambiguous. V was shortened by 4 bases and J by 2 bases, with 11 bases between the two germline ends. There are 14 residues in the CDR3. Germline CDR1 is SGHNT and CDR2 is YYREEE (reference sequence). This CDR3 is CASSPVGDTDTQYF. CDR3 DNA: TGTGCCAGCAGCCCTGTTGGAGACACAGATACGCAGTATTTT. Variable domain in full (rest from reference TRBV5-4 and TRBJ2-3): ETGVTQSPTHLIKTRGQQVTLRCSSQSGHNTVSWYQQALGQGPQFIFQYYREEENGRGNFPPRFSGLQFPNYSSELNVNALELDDSALYLCASSPVGDTDTQYFGPGTRLTVL.

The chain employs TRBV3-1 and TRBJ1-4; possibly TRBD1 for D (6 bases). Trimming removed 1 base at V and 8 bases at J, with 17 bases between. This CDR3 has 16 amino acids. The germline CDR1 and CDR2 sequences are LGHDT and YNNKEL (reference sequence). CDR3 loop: CASSQGLGTGWEKLFF. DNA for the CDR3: TGTGCCAGCAGCCAAGGCCTGGGAACAGGGTGGGAAAAACTGTTTTTT.

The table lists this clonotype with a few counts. CDR3 DNA: TGTGCCAGCGGGCCGGGTTCCGGGGCGGTTAACTATGGCTACACCTTC. Amino acid sequence: CASGPGSGAVNYGYTF. This sequence joins TRBV12-3 or TRBV12-4 and TRBJ1-2; tentatively, D is TRBD1 (5 bases). V was trimmed by 8 bases and J by 1 base, leaving 20 bases between them. This CDR3 contains 16 residues.

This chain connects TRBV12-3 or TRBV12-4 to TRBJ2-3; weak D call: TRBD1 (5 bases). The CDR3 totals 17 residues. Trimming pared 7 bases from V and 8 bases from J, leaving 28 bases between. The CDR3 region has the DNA TGTGCCAGCAAGAAACAGGTGGGCGAGCACCCTCAGCGTACGCAGTATTTT. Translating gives CASKKQVGEHPQRTQYF.

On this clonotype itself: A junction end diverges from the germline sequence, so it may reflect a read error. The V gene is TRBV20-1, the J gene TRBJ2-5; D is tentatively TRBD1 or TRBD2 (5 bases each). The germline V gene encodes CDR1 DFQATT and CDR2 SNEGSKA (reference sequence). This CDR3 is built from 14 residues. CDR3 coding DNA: TGCAGTACTAGGGCAGGGACCACACAAGAGACCCAGTACTTC. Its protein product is CSTRAGTTQETQYF.

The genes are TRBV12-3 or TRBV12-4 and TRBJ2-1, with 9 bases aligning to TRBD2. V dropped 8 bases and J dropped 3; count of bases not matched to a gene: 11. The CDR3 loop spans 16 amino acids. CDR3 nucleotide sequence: TGTGCCAGCGGTGTCCTTAGCGGGAGATTCTACAATGAGCAGTTCTTC. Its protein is CASGVLSGRFYNEQFF.

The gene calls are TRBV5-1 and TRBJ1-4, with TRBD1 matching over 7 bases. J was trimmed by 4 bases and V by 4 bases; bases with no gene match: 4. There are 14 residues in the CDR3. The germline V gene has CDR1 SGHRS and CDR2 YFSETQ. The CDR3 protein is CASSVRDSNEKLFF. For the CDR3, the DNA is TGCGCCAGCAGCGTACGGGACAGTAATGAAAAACTGTTTTTT.

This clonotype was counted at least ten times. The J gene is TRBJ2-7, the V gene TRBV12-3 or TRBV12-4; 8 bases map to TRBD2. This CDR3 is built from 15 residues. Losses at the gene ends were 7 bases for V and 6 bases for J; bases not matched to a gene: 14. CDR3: CASTLTGTSRAEQYF. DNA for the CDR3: TGTGCCAGCACCCTAACCGGGACTAGTAGAGCCGAGCAGTACTTC.

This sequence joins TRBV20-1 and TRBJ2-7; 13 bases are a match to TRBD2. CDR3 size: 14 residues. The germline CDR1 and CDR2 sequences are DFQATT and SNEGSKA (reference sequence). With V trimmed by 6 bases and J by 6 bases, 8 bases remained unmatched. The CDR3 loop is CSAKTSGGPGEQYF. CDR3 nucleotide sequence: TGCAGTGCCAAGACTAGCGGGGGGCCGGGCGAGCAGTACTTC.

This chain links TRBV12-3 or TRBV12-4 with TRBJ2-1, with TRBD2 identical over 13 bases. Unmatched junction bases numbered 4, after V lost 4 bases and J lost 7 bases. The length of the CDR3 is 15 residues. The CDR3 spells CASSSTGLAGNEQFF. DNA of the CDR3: TGTGCCAGCAGTTCCACGGGACTAGCGGGGAATGAGCAGTTCTTC.

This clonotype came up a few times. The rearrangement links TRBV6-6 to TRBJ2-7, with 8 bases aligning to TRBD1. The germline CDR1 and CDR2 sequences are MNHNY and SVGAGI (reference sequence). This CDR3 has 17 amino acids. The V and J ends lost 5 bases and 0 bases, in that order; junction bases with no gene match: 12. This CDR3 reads CASSPSGRGRSSYEQYF. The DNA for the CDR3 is TGTGCCAGCAGTCCCTCTGGCAGGGGGCGGAGCTCCTACGAGCAGTACTTC.

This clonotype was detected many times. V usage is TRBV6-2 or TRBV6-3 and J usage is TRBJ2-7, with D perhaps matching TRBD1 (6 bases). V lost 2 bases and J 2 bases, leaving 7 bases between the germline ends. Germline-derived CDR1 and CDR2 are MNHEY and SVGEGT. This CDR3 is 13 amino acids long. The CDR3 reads CASSYGDTYEQYF. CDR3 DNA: TGTGCCAGCAGTTACGGGGACACCTACGAGCAGTACTTC.

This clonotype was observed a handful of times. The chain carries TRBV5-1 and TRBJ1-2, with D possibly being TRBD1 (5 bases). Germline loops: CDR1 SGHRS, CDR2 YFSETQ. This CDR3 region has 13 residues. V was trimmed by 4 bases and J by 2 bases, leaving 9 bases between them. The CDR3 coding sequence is TGCGCCAGCAGCGCCGGGGCAAACTATGGCTACACCTTC. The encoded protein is CASSAGANYGYTF. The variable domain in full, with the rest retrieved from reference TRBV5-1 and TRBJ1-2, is KAGVTQTPRYLIKTRGQQVTLSCSPISGHRSVSWYQQTPGQGLQFLFEYFSETQRNKGNFPGRFSGRQFSNSRSEMNVSTLELGDSALYLCASSAGANYGYTFGSGTRLTVV.

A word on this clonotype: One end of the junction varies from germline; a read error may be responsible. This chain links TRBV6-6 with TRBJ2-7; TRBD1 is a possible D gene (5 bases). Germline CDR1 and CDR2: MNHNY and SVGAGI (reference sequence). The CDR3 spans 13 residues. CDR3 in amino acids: CASSAPGADERYF. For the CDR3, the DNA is TGTGCCAGCAGTGCCCCTGGGGCCGACGAGCGGTACTTC.

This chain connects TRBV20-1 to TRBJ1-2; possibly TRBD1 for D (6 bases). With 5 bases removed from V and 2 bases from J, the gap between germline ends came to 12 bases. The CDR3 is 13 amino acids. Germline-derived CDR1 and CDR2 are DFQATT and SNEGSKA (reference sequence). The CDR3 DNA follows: TGCAGTGCTGTGGGGGCGCGGAACTATGGCTACACCTTC. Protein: CSAVGARNYGYTF.

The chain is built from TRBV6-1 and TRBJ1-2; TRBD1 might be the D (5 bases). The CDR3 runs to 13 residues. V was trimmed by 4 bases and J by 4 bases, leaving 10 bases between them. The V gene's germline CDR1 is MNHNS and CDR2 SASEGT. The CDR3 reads CASSVGRAYGYTF. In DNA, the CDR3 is TGTGCCAGCAGTGTTGGCAGGGCCTATGGCTACACCTTC.

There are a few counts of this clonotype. The DNA for the CDR3 is TGCGCCAGCAGCCCATCGTCCGGGACTAGCGGCACAGATACGCAGTATTTT. This codes for CASSPSSGTSGTDTQYF. V usage is TRBV4-1 and J usage is TRBJ2-3; 10 bases agree with TRBD2. Per germline, CDR1 MGHRA and CDR2 YSYEKL. The CDR3 length is 17 residues. The junction had 8 bases not matched to a gene; V was cut back by 4 bases and J by 1 base.

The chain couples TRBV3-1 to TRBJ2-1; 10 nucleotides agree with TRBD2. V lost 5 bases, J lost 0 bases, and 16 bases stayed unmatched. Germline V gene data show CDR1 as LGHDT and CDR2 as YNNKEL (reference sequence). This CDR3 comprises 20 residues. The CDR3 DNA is TGTGCCAGCAGCTTAACGATCTGGACTAGCGGAAGAAGCTCCTACAATGAGCAGTTCTTC. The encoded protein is CASSLTIWTSGRSSYNEQFF.

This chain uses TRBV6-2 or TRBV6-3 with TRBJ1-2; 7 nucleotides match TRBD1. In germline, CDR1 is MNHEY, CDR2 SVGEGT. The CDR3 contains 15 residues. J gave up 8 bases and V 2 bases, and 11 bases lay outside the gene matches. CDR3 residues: CASSYPLSGGGGYTF. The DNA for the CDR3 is TGTGCCAGCAGTTACCCCCTTTCAGGGGGAGGCGGCTACACCTTC.

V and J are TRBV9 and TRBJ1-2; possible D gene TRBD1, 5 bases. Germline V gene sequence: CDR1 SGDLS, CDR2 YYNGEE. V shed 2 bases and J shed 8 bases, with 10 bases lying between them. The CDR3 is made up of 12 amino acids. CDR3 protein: CASSVPKGGYTF. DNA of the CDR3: TGTGCCAGCAGCGTCCCGAAGGGGGGCTACACCTTC. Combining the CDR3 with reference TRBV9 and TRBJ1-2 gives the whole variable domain DSGVTQTPKHLITATGQRVTLRCSPRSGDLSVYWYQQSLDQGLQFLIQYYNGEERAKGNILERFSAQQFPDLHSELNLSSLELGDSALYFCASSVPKGGYTFGSGTRLTVV.

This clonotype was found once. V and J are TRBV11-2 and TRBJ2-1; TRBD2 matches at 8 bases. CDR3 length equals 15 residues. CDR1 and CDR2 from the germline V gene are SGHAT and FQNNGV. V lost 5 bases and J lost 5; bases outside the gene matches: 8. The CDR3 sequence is CASSPDAGGNNEQFF. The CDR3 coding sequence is TGTGCCAGCAGCCCCGATGCGGGGGGAAACAATGAGCAGTTCTTC.

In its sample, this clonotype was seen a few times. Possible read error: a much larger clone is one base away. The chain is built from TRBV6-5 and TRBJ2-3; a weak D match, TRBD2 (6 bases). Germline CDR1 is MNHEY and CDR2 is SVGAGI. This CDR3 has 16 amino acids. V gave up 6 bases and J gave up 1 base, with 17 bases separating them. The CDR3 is CASSFGRTGGTDTQYF. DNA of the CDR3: TGTGCCAGCAGCTTCGGTCGAACGGGGGGCACAGATACGCAGTATTTT.